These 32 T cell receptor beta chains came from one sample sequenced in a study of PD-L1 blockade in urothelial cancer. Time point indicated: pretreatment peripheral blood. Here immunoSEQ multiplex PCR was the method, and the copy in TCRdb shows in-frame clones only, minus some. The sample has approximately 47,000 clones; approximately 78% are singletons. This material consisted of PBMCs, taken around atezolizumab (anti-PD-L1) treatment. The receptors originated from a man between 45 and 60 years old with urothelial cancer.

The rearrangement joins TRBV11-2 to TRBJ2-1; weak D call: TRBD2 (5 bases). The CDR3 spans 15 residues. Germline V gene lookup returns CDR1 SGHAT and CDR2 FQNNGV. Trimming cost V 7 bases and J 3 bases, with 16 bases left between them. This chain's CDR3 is CASTLTDSSYNEQFF. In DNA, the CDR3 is TGTGCCAGCACCCTTACGGACTCCAGCTACAATGAGCAGTTCTTC. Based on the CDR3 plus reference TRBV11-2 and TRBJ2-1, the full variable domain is EAGVAQSPRYKIIEKRQSVAFWCNPISGHATLYWYQQILGQGPKLLIQFQNNGVVDDSQLPKDRFSAERLKGVDSTLKIQPAKLEDSAVYLCASTLTDSSYNEQFFGPGTRLTVL.

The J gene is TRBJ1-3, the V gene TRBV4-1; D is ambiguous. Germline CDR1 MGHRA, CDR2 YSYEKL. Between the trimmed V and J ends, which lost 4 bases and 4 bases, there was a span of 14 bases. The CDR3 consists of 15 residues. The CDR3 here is CASSLPPGGGNTIYF. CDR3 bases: TGCGCCAGCAGCCTCCCTCCGGGAGGAGGAAACACCATATATTTT.

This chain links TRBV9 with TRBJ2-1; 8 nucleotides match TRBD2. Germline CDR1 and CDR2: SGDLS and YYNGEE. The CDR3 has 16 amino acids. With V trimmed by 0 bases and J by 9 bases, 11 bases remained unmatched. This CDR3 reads CASSVGVSGSRVEQFF. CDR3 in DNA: TGTGCCAGCAGCGTAGGAGTCAGCGGGAGCCGTGTTGAGCAGTTCTTC.

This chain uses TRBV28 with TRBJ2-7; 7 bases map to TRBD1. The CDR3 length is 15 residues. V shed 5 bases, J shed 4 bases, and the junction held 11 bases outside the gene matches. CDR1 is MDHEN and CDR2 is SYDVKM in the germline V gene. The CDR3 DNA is TGTGCCAGCAGTCCCGATGTTTCCAGGGGGTACGAGCAGTACGTC. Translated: CASSPDVSRGYEQYV.

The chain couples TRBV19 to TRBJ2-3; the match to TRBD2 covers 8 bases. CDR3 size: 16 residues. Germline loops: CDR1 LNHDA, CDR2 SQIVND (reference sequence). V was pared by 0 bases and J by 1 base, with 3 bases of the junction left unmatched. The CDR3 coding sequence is TGTGCCAGTAGTATAGATAGCGGGGCTCGCACAGATACGCAGTATTTT. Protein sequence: CASSIDSGARTDTQYF.

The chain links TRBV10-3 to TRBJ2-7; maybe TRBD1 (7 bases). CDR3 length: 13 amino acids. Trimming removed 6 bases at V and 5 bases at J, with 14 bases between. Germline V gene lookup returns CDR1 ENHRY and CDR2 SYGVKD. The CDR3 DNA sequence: TGTGCCATCAGCCCACAGGGGAGGCACGAGCAGTACGTC. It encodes CAISPQGRHEQYV.

The chain's CDR3 is CASSLGTASNQPQHF. The CDR3 nucleotides are TGTGCCAGCAGCTTGGGTACCGCGAGCAATCAGCCCCAGCATTTT. This sequence joins TRBV5-6 and TRBJ1-5, with D uncertain. Germline CDR1 is SGHDT and CDR2 is YYEEEE. CDR3 length equals 15 residues. The ends were cut back, 0 bases at V and 1 base at J, with 8 bases in the middle.

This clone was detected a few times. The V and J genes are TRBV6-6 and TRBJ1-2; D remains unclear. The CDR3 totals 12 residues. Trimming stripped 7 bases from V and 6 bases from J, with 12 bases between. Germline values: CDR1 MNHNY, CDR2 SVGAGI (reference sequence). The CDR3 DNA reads TGTGCCAGCACAGAACGGGTGGATGGCTACACCTTC. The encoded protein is CASTERVDGYTF.

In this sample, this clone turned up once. In DNA form, the CDR3 reads TGTGCCACCAGCAGAGGATTTTCGCGGACAGGGGAAGAGACCCAGTACTTC. Protein: CATSRGFSRTGEETQYF. The genes are TRBV15 and TRBJ2-5; TRBD1 aligns across 9 bases. In germline, CDR1 is LNHNV, CDR2 YYDKDF (reference sequence). The CDR3 is 17 residues long. V lost 1 base, J lost 3 bases, and 9 bases stayed unmatched.

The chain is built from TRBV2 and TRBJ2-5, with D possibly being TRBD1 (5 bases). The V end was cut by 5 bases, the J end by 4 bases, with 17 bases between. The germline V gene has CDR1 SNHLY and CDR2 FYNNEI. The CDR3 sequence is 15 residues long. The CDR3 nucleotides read TGTGCCAGCAGTCTTCGAGCAGGGTCGGCAGAGACCCAGTACTTC. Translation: CASSLRAGSAETQYF.

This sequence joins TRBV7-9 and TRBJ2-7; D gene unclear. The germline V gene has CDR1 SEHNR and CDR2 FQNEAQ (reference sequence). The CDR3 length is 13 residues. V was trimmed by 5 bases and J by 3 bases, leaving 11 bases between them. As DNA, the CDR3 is TGTGCCAGCAGCAGTGGAGCTCGCTACGAGCAGTACGTC. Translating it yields CASSSGARYEQYV.

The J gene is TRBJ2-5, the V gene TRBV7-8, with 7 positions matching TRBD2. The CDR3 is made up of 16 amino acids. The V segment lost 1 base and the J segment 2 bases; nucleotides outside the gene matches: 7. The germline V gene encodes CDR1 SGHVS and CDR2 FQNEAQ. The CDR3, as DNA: TGTGCCAGCAGCTTAGTCTGGACTAGAGGGCAAGAGACCCAGTACTTC. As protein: CASSLVWTRGQETQYF.

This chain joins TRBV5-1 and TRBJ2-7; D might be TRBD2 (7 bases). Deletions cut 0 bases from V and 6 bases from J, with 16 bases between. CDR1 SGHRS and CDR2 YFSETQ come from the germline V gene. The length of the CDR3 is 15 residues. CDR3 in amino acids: CASSLGRGAGGEQYV. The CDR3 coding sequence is TGCGCCAGCAGCTTGGGCCGGGGGGCAGGTGGCGAGCAGTACGTC.

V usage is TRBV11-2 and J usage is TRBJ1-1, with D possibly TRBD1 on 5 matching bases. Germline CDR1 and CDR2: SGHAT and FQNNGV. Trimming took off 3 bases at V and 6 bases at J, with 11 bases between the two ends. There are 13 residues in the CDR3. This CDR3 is CASSFPRVAEAFF. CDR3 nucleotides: TGTGCCAGCAGCTTTCCCAGGGTAGCTGAAGCTTTCTTT.

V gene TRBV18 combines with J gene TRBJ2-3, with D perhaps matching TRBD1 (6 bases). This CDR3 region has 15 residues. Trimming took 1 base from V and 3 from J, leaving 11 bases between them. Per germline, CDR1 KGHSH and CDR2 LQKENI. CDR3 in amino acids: CASSPQGQGTDTQYF. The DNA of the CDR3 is TGTGCCAGCTCACCACAGGGACAAGGGACAGATACGCAGTATTTT.

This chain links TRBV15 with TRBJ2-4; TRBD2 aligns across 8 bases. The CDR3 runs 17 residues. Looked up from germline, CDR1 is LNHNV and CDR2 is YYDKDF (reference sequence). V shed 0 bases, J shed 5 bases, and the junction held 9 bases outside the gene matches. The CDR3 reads CATSRDRMAGGENIQYF. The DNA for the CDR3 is TGTGCCACCAGCAGAGATCGGATGGCGGGGGGAGAAAACATTCAGTACTTC.

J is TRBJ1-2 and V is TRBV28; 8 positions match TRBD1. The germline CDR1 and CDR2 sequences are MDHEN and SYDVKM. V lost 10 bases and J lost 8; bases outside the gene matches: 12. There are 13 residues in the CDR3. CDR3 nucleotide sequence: TGTGCCAACTCAGGGGGCGGGTTGGGAGGCTACACCTTC. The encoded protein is CANSGGGLGGYTF.

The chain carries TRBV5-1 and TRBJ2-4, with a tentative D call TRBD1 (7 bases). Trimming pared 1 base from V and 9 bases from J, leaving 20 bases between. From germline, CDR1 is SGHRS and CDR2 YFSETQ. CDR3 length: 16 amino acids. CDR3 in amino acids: CASSLLEAPGGGIQYF. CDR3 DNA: TGCGCCAGCAGCTTGTTAGAAGCTCCAGGGGGAGGCATTCAGTACTTC.

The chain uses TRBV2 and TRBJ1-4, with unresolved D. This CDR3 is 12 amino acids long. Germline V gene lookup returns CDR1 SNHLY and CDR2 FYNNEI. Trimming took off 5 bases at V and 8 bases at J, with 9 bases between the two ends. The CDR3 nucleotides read TGTGCCAGCAGTTTAGGAGGGGAAAAACTGTTTTTT. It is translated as CASSLGGEKLFF.

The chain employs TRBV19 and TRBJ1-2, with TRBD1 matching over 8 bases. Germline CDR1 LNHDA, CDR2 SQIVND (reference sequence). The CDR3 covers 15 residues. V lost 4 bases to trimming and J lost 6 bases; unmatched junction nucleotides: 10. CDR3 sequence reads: CASSTPETGAHGYTF. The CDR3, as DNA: TGTGCCAGTAGTACCCCCGAGACAGGGGCGCATGGCTACACCTTC.

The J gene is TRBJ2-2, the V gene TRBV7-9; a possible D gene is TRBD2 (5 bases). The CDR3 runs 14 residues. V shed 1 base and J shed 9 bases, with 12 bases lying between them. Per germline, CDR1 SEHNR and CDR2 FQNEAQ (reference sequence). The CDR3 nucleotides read TGTGCCAGCAGCTTAGGTCCTGCGGGTCGGGAGCTGTTTTTT. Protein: CASSLGPAGRELFF.

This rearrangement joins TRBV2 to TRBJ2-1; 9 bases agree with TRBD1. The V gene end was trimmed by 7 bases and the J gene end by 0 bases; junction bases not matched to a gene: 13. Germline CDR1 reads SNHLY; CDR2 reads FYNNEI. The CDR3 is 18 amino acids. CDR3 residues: CASKSGTGIFISYNEQFF. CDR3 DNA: TGTGCCAGCAAATCCGGGACAGGGATTTTCATCTCCTACAATGAGCAGTTCTTC.

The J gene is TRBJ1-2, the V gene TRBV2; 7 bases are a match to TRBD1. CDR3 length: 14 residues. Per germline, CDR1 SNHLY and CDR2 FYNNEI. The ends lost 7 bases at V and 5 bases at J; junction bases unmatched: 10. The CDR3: CASNPEGGRYGYTF. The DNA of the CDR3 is TGTGCCAGCAACCCTGAAGGGGGCCGGTATGGCTACACCTTC.

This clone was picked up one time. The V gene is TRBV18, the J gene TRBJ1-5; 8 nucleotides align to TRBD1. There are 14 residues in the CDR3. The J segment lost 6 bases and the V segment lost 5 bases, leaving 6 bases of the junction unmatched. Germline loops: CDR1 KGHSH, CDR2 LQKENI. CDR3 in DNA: TGTGCCAGCTCATCTGGACAGGGCGGTCAGCCCCAGCATTTT. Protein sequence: CASSSGQGGQPQHF.

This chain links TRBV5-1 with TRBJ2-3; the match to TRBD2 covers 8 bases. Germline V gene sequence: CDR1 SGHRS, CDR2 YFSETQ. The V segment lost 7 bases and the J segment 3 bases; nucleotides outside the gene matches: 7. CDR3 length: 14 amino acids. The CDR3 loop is CASWGGRRTDTQYF. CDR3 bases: TGCGCCAGCTGGGGCGGGAGGCGAACAGATACGCAGTATTTT.

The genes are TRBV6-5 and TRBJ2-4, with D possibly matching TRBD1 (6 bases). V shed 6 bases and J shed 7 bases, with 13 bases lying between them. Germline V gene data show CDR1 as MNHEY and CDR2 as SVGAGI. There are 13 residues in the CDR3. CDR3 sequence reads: CASRSDSENIQYF. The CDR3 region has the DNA TGTGCCAGCAGGTCGGACAGTGAGAACATTCAGTACTTC.

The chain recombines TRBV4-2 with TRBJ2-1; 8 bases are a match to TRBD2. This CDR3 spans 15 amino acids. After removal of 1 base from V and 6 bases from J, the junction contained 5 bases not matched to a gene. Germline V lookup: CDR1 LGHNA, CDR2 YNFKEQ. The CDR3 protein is CASSQASGGVNEQFF. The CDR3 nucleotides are TGTGCCAGCAGCCAAGCGAGCGGGGGAGTCAATGAGCAGTTCTTC.

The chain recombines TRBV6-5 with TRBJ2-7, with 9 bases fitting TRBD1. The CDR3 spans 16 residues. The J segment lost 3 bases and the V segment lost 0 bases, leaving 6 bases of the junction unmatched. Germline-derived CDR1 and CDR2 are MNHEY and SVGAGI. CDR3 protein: CASSYSLGTGYYEQYF. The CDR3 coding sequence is TGTGCCAGCAGTTACTCCTTGGGGACAGGGTACTACGAGCAGTACTTC.

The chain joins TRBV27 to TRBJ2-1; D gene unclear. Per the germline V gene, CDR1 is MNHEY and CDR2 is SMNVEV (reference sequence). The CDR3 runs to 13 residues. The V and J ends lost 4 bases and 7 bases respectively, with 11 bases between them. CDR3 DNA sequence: TGTGCCAGCAGTTCCCATACAGTGAATGAGCAGTTCTTC. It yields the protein CASSSHTVNEQFF.

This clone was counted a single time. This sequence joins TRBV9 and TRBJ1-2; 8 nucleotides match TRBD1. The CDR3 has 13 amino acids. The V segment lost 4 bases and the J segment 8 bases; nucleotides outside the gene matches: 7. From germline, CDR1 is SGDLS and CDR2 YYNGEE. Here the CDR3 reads CASSSDRGLGYTF. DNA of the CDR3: TGTGCCAGCAGCTCTGACAGGGGCCTCGGCTACACCTTC.

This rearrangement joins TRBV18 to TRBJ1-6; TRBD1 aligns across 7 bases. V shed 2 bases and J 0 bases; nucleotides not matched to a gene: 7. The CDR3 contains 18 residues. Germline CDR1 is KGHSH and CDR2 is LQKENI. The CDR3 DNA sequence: TGTGCCAGCTCACCAACGGCAGGGGGGAGCTCCTATAATTCACCCCTCCACTTT. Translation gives CASSPTAGGSSYNSPLHF. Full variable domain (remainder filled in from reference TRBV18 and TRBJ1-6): NAGVMQNPRHLVRRRGQEARLRCSPMKGHSHVYWYRQLPEEGLKFMVYLQKENIIDESGMPKERFSAEFPKEGPSILRIQQVVRGDSAAYFCASSPTAGGSSYNSPLHFGNGTRLTVT.

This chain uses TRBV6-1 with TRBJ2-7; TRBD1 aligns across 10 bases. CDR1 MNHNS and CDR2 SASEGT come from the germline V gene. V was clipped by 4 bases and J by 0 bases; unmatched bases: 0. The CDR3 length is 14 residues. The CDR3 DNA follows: TGTGCCAGCAGTGGACAGGGGGCCTCCTACGAGCAGTACGTC. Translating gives CASSGQGASYEQYV.